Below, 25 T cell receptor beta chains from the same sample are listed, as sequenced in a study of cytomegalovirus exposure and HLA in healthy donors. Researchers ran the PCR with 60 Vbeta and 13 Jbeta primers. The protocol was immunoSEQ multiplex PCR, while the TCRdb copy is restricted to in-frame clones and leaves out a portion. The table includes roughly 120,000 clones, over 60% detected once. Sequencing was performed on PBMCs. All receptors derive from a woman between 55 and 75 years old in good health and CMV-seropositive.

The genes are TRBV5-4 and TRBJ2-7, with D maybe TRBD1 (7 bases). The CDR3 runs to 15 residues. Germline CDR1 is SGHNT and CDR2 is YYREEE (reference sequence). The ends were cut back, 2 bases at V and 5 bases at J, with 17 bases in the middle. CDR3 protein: CASSLSGGPPDEQYF. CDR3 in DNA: TGTGCCAGCAGCTTATCAGGGGGGCCACCTGACGAGCAGTACTTC.

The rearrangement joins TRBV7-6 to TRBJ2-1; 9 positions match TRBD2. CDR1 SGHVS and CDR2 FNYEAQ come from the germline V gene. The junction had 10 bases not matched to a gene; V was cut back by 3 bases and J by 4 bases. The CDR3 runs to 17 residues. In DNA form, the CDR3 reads TGTGCCAGCAGCTTTCCCGAGACTAGCGGACTTTACAATGAGCAGTTCTTC. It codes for CASSFPETSGLYNEQFF. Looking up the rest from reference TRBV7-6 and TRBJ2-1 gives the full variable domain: GAGVSQSPRYKVTKRGQDVALRCDPISGHVSLYWYRQALGQGPEFLTYFNYEAQQDKSGLPNDRFSAERPEGSISTLTIQRTEQRDSAMYRCASSFPETSGLYNEQFFGPGTRLTVL.

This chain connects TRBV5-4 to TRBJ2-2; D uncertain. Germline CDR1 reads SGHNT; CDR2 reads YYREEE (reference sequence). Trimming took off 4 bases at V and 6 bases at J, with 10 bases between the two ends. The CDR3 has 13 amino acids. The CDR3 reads CASSRPEAGELFF. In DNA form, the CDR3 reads TGTGCCAGCAGCCGCCCCGAGGCCGGGGAGCTGTTTTTT.

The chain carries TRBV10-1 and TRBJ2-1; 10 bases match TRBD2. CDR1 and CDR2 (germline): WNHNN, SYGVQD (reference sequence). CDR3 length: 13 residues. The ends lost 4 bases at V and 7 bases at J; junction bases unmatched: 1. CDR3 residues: CASSVAGGNEQFF. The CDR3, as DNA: TGCGCCAGCAGTGTAGCGGGAGGTAATGAGCAGTTCTTC.

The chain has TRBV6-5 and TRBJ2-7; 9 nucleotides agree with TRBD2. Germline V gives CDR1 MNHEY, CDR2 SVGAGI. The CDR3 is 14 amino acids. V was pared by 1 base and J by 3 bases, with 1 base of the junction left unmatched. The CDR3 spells CASSYLAGDYEQYF. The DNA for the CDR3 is TGTGCCAGCAGTTACTTAGCGGGAGACTACGAGCAGTACTTC.

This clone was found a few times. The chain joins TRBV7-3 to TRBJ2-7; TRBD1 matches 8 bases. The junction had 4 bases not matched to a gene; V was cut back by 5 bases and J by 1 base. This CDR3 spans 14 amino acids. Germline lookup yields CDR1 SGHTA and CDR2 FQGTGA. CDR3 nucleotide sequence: TGTGCCAGCAGCATCGGACAGGGTTCCTACGAGCAGTACTTC. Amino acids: CASSIGQGSYEQYF.

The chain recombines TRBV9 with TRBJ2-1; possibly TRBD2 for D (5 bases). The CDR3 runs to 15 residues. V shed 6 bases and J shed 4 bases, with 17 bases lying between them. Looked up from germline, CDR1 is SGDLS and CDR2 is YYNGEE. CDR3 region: CASNTRGSPYNEQFF. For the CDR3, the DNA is TGTGCCAGCAACACACGCGGGTCCCCATACAATGAGCAGTTCTTC.

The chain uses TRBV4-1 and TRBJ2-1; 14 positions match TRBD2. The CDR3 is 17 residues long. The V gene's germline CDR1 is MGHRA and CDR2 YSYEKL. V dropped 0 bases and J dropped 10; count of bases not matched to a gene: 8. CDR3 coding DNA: TGCGCCAGCAGCCAAGATCCGCCGGGACTAGCGGGAGACGAGCAGTTCTTC. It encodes CASSQDPPGLAGDEQFF.

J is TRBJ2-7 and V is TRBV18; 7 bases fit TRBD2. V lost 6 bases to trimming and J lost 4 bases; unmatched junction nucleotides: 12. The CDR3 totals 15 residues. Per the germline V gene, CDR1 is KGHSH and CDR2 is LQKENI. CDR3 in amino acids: CASSHDFIGRYEQYF. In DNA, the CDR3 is TGTGCCAGCTCCCACGACTTCATCGGGAGGTACGAGCAGTACTTC.

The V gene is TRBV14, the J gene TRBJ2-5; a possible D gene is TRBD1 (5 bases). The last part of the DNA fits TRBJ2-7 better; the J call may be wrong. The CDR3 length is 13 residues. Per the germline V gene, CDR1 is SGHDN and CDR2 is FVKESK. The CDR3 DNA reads TGTGCCAGCAGCGATTATGTACAGGCCGAGCAGTACTTC. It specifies CASSDYVQAEQYF.

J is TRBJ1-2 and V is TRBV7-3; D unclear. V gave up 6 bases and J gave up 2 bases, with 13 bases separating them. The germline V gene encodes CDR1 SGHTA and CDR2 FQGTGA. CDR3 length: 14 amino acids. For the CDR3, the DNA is TGTGCCAGCAGTCGCTCCGGGAGAAACTATGGCTACACCTTC. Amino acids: CASSRSGRNYGYTF.

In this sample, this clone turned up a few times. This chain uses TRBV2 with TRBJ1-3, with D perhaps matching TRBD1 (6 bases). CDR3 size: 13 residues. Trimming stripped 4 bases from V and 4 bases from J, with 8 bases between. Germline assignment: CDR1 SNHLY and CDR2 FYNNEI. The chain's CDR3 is CASSGTVGNTIYF. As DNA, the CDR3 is TGTGCCAGCAGTGGGACAGTCGGAAACACCATATATTTT.

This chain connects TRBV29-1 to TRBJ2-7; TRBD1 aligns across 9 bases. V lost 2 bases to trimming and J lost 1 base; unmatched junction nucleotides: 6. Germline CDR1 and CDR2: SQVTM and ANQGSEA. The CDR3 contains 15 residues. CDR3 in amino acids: CSVESSGQGSYEQYF. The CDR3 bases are TGCAGCGTTGAATCGTCGGGACAGGGATCCTACGAGCAGTACTTC.

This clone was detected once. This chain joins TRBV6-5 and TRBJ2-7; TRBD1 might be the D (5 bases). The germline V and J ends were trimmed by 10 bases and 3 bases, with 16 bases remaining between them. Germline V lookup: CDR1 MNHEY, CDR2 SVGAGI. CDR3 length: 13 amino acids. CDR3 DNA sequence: TGTGCCACCCACAGGTCGGGCAACTACGAGCAGTACTTC. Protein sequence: CATHRSGNYEQYF.

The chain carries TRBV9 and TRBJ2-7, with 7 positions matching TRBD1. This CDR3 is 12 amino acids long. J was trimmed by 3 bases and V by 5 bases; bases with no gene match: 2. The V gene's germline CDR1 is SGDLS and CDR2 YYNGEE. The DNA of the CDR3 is TGTGCCAGCAGGGGGGACAGCTACGAGCAGTACTTC. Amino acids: CASRGDSYEQYF.

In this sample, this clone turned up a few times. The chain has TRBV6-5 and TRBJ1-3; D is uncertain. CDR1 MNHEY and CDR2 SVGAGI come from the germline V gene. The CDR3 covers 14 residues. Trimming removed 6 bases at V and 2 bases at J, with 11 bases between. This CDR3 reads CASSSLTTGNTIYF. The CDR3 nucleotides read TGTGCCAGCAGCTCATTGACTACTGGAAACACCATATATTTT.

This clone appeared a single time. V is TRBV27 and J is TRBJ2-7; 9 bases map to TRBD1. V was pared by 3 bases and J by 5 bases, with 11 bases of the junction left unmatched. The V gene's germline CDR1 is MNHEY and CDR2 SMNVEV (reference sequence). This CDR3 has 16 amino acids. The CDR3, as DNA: TGTGCCAGCAGTTTGAGTGTAGGGACAGGGTTCCACGAGCAGTACTTC. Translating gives CASSLSVGTGFHEQYF.

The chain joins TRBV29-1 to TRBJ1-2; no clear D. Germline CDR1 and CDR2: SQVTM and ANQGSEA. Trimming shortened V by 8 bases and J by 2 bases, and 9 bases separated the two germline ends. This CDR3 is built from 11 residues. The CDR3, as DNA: TGCAGCTCGGCGGAAAACTATGGCTACACCTTC. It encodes CSSAENYGYTF.

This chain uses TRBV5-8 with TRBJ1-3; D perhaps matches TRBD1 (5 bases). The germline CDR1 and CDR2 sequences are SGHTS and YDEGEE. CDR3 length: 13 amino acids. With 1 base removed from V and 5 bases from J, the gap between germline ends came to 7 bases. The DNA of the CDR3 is TGTGCCAGCAGCTTGCGGGGGAGAAACACCATATATTTT. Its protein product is CASSLRGRNTIYF.

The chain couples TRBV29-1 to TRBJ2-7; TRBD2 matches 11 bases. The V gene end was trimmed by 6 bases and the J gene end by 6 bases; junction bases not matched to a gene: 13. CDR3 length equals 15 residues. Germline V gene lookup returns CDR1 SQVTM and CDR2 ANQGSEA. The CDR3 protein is CSVEDTALAGAEQYF. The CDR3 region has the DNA TGCAGCGTCGAGGACACCGCACTAGCGGGAGCCGAGCAGTACTTC.

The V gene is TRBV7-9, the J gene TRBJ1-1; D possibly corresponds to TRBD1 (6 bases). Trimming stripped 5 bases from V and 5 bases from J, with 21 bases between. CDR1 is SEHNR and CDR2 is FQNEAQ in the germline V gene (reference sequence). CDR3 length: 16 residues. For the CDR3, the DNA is TGTGCCAGCAGCCCCACCCCGGGACACCTCAGGACTGAAGCTTTCTTT. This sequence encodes CASSPTPGHLRTEAFF. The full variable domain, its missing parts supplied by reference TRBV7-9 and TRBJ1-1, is DTGVSQNPRHKITKRGQNVTFRCDPISEHNRLYWYRQTLGQGPEFLTYFQNEAQLEKSRLLSDRFSAERPKGSFSTLEIQRTEQGDSAMYLCASSPTPGHLRTEAFFGQGTRLTVV.

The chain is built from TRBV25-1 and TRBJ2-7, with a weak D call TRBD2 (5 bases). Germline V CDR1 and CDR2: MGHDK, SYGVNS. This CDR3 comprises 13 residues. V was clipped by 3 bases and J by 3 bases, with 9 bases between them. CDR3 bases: TGTGCCAGCAGTGAGCCCACTAGCTACGAGCAGTACTTC. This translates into CASSEPTSYEQYF.

CDR3 DNA sequence: TGTGCCAGCAGCTGGGAGTCGGAAGAGACCCAGTACTTC. Its translation: CASSWESEETQYF. The chain has TRBV7-2 and TRBJ2-5; D might be TRBD2 (5 bases). This CDR3 has 13 residues. Germline V lookup: CDR1 SGHTA, CDR2 FQGNSA. The V end lost 4 bases, the J end lost 3 bases, and 9 bases lay between the germline ends.

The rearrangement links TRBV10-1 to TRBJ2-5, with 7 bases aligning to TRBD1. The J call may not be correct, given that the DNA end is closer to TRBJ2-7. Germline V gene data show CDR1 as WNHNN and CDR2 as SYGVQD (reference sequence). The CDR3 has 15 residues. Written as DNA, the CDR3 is TGCGCCAGCAGTGAGTCAGGGGGCGCCTCCTACGAGCAGTACTTC. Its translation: CASSESGGASYEQYF.

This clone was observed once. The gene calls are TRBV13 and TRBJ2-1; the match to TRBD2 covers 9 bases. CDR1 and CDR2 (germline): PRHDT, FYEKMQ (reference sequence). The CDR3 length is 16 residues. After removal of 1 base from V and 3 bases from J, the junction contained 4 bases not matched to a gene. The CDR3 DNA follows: TGTGCCAGCAGCTTAGAGCGGCGGGGGGGCTACAATGAGCAGTTCTTC. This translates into CASSLERRGGYNEQFF.